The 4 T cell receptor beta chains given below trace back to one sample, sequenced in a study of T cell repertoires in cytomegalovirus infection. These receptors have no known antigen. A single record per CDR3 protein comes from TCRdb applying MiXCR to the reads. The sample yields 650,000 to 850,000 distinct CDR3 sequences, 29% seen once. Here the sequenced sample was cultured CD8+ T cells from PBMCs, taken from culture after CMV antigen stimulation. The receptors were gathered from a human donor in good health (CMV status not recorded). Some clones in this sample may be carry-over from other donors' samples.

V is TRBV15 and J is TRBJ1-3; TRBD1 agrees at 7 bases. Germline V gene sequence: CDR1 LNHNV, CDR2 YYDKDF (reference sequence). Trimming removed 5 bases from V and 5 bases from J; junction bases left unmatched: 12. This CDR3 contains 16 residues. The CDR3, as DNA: TGTGCCACCAGCGGAACGCTACAGGGGACCCGAAACACCATATATTTT. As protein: CATSGTLQGTRNTIYF.

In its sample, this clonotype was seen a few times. The CDR3 sequence: CASSYLTGDTGELFF. CDR3 DNA sequence: TGTGCCAGCAGTTACTTAACAGGGGACACCGGGGAGCTGTTTTTT. The chain uses TRBV6-2 or TRBV6-3 and TRBJ2-2; 7 bases are shared with TRBD1. Germline V lookup: CDR1 MNHEY, CDR2 SVGEGT. J was trimmed by 3 bases and V by 1 base; bases with no gene match: 2. The CDR3 length is 15 residues.

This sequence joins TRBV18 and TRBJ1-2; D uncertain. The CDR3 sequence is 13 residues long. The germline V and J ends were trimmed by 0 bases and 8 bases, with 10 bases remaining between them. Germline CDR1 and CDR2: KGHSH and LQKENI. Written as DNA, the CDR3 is TGTGCCAGCTCACCACCGGGCAGGACCGGCTACACCTTC. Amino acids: CASSPPGRTGYTF.

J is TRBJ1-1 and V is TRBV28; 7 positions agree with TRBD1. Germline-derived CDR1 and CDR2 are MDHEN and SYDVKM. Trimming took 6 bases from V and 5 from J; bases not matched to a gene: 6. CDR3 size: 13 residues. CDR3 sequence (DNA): TGTGCCAGCAGATTACAGGGGCGAACTGAAGCTTTCTTT. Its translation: CASRLQGRTEAFF.